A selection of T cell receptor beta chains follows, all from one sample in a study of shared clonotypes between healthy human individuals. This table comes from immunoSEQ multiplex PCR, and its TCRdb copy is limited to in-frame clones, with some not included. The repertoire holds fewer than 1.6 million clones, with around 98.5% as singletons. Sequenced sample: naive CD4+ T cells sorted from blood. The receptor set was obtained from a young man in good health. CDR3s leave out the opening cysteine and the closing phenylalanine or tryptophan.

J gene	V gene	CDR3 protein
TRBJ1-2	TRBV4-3	ASSHEAIYGWDGYT
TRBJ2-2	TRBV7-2	ASSLVGGTGELF
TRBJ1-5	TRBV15	ATSDRDRGLSEPQH
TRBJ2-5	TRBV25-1	ASRRDSQETQY
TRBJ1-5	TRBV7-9	ASSSTQHGQPQH
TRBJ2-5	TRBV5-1	ASSLGPLAGVETQY
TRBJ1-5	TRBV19	ASSPQGRVHQPQH
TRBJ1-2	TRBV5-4	ASSFSGGGYT
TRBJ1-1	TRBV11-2	ASSSYREGPKAF
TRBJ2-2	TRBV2	ASRTSGYTGELF
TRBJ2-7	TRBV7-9	ASSLPEGLAYYEQY
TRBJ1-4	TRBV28	ASKVLNEKLF
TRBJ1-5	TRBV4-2	ASSQRQGAGQPQH
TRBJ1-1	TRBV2	ASSPDTEAF
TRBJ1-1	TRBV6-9	ASSYLSGPQAF
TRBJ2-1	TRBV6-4	ASSELPLAGLGHEQF
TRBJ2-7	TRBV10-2	ASTLSGTDVQY
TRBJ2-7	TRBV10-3	ATSNIAGVYEQY
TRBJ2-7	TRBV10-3	AIRTSGLHEQY
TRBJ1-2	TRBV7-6	ASSPRGTRSYGYT
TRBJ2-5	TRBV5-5	ASSLPALETQY
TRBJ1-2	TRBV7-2	ASSLYGQGAWNYGYT
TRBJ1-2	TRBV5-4	ASMSRQGDYGYT
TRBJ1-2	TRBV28	ASSLSFSGGRTRGYT
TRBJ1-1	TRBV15	ATSGTRTEAF
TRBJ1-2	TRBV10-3	AIREQGQGSGYT
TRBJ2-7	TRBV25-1	ASSEWSGTGNYEQY
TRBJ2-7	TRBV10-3	AISAEADIPLEQY
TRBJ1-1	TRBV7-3	ASSPLGGNTEAF
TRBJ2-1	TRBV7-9	ASSLHGSGIGEQF
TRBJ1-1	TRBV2	ASRLSAPLGTEAF
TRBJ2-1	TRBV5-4	ASSLGSLAGGLGGEQF